Listed below are T cell receptor beta chains from one sample, sequenced in a study of blood T cell repertoires in COVID-19. Method: immunoSEQ multiplex PCR; TCRdb's copy keeps in-frame clones and lacks some. The sample has some 150,000 clones, over 75% seen once. The sequencing sample was made of peripheral blood. These receptor sequences come from a human donor in a cohort sampled during active COVID-19. The conserved cysteine and the conserved F or W are not part of the CDR3 here. D genes are given only for firm matches.

cdr3_length	d_call	v_call	j_call	cdr3_aa
14	-	TRBV6-5	TRBJ2-2	ASSYSVTRNTGELF
14	TRBD1	TRBV19	TRBJ2-5	ASSGTGIGEQETQY
10	-	TRBV29-1	TRBJ1-1	SVATTGMGAF
13	TRBD2	TRBV10-1	TRBJ2-5	ASSEWGGRGETQY
11	-	TRBV25-1	TRBJ1-1	ASSRQGSTEAF
16	TRBD1	TRBV7-2	TRBJ1-1	ASSLRRTGSLLNTEAF
12	TRBD2	TRBV2	TRBJ2-5	ASSLGLAQETQY
14	TRBD2	TRBV3-1/TRBV3-2	TRBJ2-5	ASSQREAGKLETQY
14	TRBD2	TRBV3-1/TRBV3-2	TRBJ2-1	ASSQGGGMSYNEQF
11	-	TRBV2	TRBJ1-1	ASSRGFNTEAF
12	-	TRBV13	TRBJ1-1	ASSSRDHDTEAF
11	-	TRBV12-3/TRBV12-4	TRBJ1-6	ATRGGYNSPLH
12	-	TRBV7-2	TRBJ2-2	ASSLYRNTGELF
11	TRBD2	TRBV9	TRBJ2-1	ASSVGLAGEQF
16	TRBD2	TRBV12-5	TRBJ2-1	ASGAGLAGAISYNEQF
12	-	TRBV28	TRBJ2-2	ASSPTTGMGELF
11	-	TRBV12-5	TRBJ2-1	ASGSTQGNEQF
13	TRBD1	TRBV25-1	TRBJ2-2	ASSLRTGGTGELF
19	TRBD2	TRBV3-1/TRBV3-2	TRBJ2-1	ASSQDFQAGGQIDKHSEQF
11	-	TRBV7-3	TRBJ2-2	ASSPKNTGELF
10	-	TRBV19	TRBJ1-4	ASSQSNEKLF
13	TRBD2	TRBV7-2	TRBJ2-5	ASSLQTSLQETQY
14	TRBD1	TRBV5-1	TRBJ2-2	ASSPRPGGNTGELF
15	-	TRBV6-8	TRBJ1-4	ASSYPSGTSTNEKLF
13	TRBD2	TRBV10-3	TRBJ2-3	AIGTGLAGTDTQY
13	TRBD1	TRBV9	TRBJ1-2	ASSKGQGINYGYT
14	TRBD2	TRBV6-2/TRBV6-3	TRBJ2-1	ASSYSSSGGWNEQF
12	TRBD1	TRBV5-1	TRBJ2-7	ASSFRDRLDEQY
14	TRBD1	TRBV18	TRBJ1-1	ASSEGQGKYSGEAF